This entry describes one T cell receptor (beta chain). This CDR3 has 14 amino acids. The germline CDR1 and CDR2 sequences are GTSNPN and SVGIG (reference sequence). The V and J ends lost 2 bases and 6 bases respectively, with 16 bases between them. The entry originates in a study of blood T cell repertoires in COVID-19. At the level of the study: Nucleic acid was either cDNA or gDNA, and it came from T cells, B-cell-depleted T cells, or PBMCs.

TCRdb's table, derived via immunoSEQ multiplex PCR, lists solely in-frame clones and lacks some. The sample has under 150,000 clones; under 85% are singletons. Sequencing input: peripheral blood. The receptor was derived from a man in his forties or fifties with active or convalescent COVID-19. The chain uses TRBV30 and TRBJ1-1; D unclear. The CDR3 DNA sequence: TGTGCCTGGAGTCCAATAGCCCTTGGCTCTGAAGCTTTCTTT. It is translated as CAWSPIALGSEAFF.